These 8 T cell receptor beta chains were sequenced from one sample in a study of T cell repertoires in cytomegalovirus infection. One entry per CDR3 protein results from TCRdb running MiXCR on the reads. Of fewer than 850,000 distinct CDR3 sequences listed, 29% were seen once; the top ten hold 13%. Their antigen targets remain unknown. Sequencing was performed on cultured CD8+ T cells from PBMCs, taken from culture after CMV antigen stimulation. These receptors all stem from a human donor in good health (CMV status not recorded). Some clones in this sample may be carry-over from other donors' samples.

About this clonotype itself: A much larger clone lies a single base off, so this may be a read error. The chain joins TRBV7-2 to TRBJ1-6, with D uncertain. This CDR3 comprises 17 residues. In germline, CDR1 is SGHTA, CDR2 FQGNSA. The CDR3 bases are TGTGCCAGCAGCCGCAGACAAACGGACTCCTATAATTCACCCCTCCGCTTT. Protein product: CASSRRQTDSYNSPLRF. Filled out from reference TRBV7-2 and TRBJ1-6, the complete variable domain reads GAGVSQSPSNKVTEKGKDVELRCDPISGHTALYWYRQSLGQGLEFLIYFQGNSAPDKSGLPSDRFSAERTGGSVSTLTIQRTQQEDSAVYLCASSRRQTDSYNSPLRFGNGTRLTVT.

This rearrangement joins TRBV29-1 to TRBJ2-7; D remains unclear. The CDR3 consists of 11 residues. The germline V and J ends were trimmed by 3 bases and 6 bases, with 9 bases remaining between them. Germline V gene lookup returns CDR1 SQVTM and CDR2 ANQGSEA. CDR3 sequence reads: CSVEGMSEQYF. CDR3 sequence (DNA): TGCAGCGTTGAGGGGATGAGCGAGCAGTACTTC.

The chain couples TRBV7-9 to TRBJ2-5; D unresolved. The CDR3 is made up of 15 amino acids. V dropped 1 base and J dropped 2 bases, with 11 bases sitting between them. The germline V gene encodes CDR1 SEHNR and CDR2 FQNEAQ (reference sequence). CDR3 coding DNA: TGTGCCAGCAGCTTAGTGGGGAACCTACAAGAGACCCAGTACTTC. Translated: CASSLVGNLQETQYF.

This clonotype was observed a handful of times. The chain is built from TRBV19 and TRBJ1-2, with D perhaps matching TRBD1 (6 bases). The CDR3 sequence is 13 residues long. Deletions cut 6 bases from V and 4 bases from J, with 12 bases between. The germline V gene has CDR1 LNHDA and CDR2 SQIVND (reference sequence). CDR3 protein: CASSTGYAYGYTF. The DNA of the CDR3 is TGTGCCAGTAGCACAGGGTATGCCTATGGCTACACCTTC.

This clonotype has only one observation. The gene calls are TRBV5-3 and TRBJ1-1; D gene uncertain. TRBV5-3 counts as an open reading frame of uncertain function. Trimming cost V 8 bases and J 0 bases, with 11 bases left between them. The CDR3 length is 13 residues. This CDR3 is CASALFLNTEAFF. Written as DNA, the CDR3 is TGTGCCAGCGCTCTGTTCCTGAACACTGAAGCTTTCTTT.

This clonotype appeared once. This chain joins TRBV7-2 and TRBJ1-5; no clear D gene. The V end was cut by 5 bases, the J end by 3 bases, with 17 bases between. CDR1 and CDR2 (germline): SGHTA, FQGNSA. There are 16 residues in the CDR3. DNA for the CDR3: TGTGCCAGCAGCGATTTCCGCGTAAGGGCCAATCAGCCCCAGCATTTT. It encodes CASSDFRVRANQPQHF.

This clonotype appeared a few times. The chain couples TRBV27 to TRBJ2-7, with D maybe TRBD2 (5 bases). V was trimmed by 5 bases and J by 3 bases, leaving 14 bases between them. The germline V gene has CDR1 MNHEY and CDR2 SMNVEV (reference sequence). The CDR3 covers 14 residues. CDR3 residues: CASSPRGFLYEQYF. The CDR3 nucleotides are TGTGCCAGCAGTCCCCGAGGGTTCCTCTACGAGCAGTACTTC.

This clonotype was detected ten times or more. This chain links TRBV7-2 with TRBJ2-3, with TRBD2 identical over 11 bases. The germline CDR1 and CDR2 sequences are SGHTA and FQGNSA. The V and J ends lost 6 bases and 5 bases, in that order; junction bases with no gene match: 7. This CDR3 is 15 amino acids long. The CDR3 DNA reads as TGTGCCAGCAGTTTGACTAGCGGGGATGGAGATACGCAGTATTTT. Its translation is CASSLTSGDGDTQYF. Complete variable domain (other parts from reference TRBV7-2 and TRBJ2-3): GAGVSQSPSNKVTEKGKDVELRCDPISGHTALYWYRQSLGQGLEFLIYFQGNSAPDKSGLPSDRFSAERTGGSVSTLTIQRTQQEDSAVYLCASSLTSGDGDTQYFGPGTRLTVL.